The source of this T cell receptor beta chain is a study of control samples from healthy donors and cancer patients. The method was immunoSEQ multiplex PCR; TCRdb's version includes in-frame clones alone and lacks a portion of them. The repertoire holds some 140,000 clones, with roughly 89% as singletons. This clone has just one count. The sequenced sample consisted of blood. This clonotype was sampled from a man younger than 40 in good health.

The DNA for the CDR3 is TGTGCCAGCAGCCAAACAGGGACAAGATCACCCCTCCACTTT. Translated: CASSQTGTRSPLHF. The rearrangement joins TRBV14 to TRBJ1-6, with a tentative D call TRBD1 (6 bases). Germline loops: CDR1 SGHDN, CDR2 FVKESK. The CDR3 covers 14 residues. Trimming shortened V by 2 bases and J by 10 bases, and 12 bases separated the two germline ends.